This T cell receptor (beta chain) was sequenced for a study of blood T cell repertoires in COVID-19. On the study more broadly: Researchers got acute and convalescent COVID-19 samples from the United States, Italy and Spain. Nucleic acid was either cDNA or gDNA, and it came from T cells, B-cell-depleted T cells, or PBMCs.

Clones were sequenced by immunoSEQ multiplex PCR, and TCRdb holds only the in-frame ones, with some missing. The sample yields 300,000 to 400,000 clones, about 87% seen once. This CDR3 comprises 18 residues. Trimming removed 3 bases from V and 0 bases from J; junction bases left unmatched: 11. CDR1 is MNHEY, CDR2 SMNVEV, per germline (reference sequence). This receptor was taken from a woman aged 50 to 65 with COVID-19, enrolled during active disease. What was sequenced was peripheral blood. The chain combines TRBV27 with TRBJ2-1; 7 nucleotides align to TRBD2. The CDR3 sequence is CASSFGGTGAGSYNEQFF. CDR3 sequence (DNA): TGTGCCAGCAGTTTCGGGGGGACGGGCGCGGGCTCCTACAATGAGCAGTTCTTC.